These 11 T cell receptor beta chains were all obtained from the same sample, sequenced in a study of post-analysis software for immune sequencing data. Study outcomes and limitations: With TRBV5-6, TRBV5-1 and TRBV20-1 included, 4 to 6 TRBV segments were more frequent in patients than in controls.

These receptors' antigens are unknown. Sequencing libraries made from TCR beta cDNA carried unique molecular identifiers. In TCRdb, the PCR reads were re-called with MiXCR into one record per CDR3 protein. The sample shows 750,000 to 950,000 distinct CDR3 sequences, roughly 50% of them seen only once. Sequencing input: blood. These receptors were taken from a girl aged 10 to 17 with multiple sclerosis.

The sample holds a few counts of this clonotype. This sequence joins TRBV20-1 and TRBJ2-3; unclear D gene. CDR1 and CDR2 (germline): DFQATT, SNEGSKA (reference sequence). The CDR3 spans 13 residues. V lost 0 bases to trimming and J lost 4 bases, with 8 bases between them. CDR3: CSARESSADTQYF. CDR3 coding DNA: TGCAGTGCTAGAGAGTCGTCGGCAGATACGCAGTATTTT.

Only a few counts were recorded for this clonotype. This chain joins TRBV6-2 or TRBV6-3 and TRBJ2-1; 9 positions match TRBD2. This CDR3 spans 15 amino acids. The trim removed 5 bases at V and 8 bases at J, leaving 10 bases unmatched. Germline V lookup: CDR1 MNHEY, CDR2 SVGEGT. CDR3 in DNA: TGTGCCAGCAGTCGACTAGCGGCTAGATCCCATGAGCAGTTCTTC. Its translation is CASSRLAARSHEQFF.

A few counts support this clonotype. The chain carries TRBV12-3 or TRBV12-4 and TRBJ1-2; the D gene is possibly TRBD1 (6 bases). Trimming cost V 3 bases and J 3 bases, with 11 bases left between them. The CDR3 loop spans 14 amino acids. CDR3 sequence (DNA): TGTGCCAGCAGTTTCGGGGGCAGGTACTATGGCTACACCTTC. Translating gives CASSFGGRYYGYTF.

This clonotype occurred once. V usage is TRBV20-1 and J usage is TRBJ2-7, with 9 bases aligning to TRBD2. This CDR3 comprises 16 residues. Germline CDR1 is DFQATT and CDR2 is SNEGSKA (reference sequence). V lost 0 bases to trimming and J lost 2 bases; unmatched junction nucleotides: 8. This CDR3 reads CSAREGAGGVTYEQYF. CDR3 sequence (DNA): TGCAGTGCTAGAGAAGGAGCGGGAGGCGTCACCTACGAGCAGTACTTC.

This clonotype was counted only a few times. V gene TRBV7-2 combines with J gene TRBJ2-1, with D possibly TRBD2 on 5 matching bases. V was shortened by 2 bases and J by 0 bases, with 11 bases between the two germline ends. CDR1 SGHTA and CDR2 FQGNSA come from the germline V gene. The CDR3 loop spans 16 amino acids. CDR3 DNA sequence: TGTGCCAGCAGCTTAATGGGCGGGCGCTCCTACAATGAGCAGTTCTTC. This codes for CASSLMGGRSYNEQFF.

The rearrangement joins TRBV29-1 to TRBJ2-6, with D maybe TRBD2 (5 bases). The V and J ends lost 0 bases and 5 bases respectively, with 5 bases between them. The CDR3 has 13 residues. The germline V gene encodes CDR1 SQVTM and CDR2 ANQGSEA. In DNA, the CDR3 is TGCAGCGTTGAAGAGACTAGGGCCAACGTCCTGACTTTC. This encodes CSVEETRANVLTF. Filled out from reference TRBV29-1 and TRBJ2-6, the complete variable domain reads SAVISQKPSRDICQRGTSLTIQCQVDSQVTMMFWYRQQPGQSLTLIATANQGSEATYESGFVIDKFPISRPNLTFSTLTVSNMSPEDSSIYLCSVEETRANVLTFGAGSRLTVL.

This clonotype was observed once. The gene calls are TRBV9 and TRBJ2-5; 8 bases align to TRBD1. Germline V lookup: CDR1 SGDLS, CDR2 YYNGEE. The V and J ends lost 4 bases and 5 bases, in that order; junction bases with no gene match: 13. The CDR3 consists of 16 residues. In nucleotides, the CDR3 is TGTGCCAGCAGCTTCAGACAGGGGTCATCAAGGGAGACCCAGTACTTC. Residues: CASSFRQGSSRETQYF.

V and J are TRBV6-2 or TRBV6-3 and TRBJ2-4; D is possibly TRBD2 (5 bases). CDR1 is MNHEY and CDR2 is SVGEGT in the germline V gene. V was cut by 1 base and J by 6 bases, with 10 bases left in between. This CDR3 comprises 14 residues. CDR3 in amino acids: CASSYFPGGNIQYF. In DNA form, the CDR3 reads TGTGCCAGCAGTTACTTCCCAGGAGGAAACATTCAGTACTTC.

In this sample, this clonotype turned up a few times. This chain links TRBV7-8 with TRBJ1-2, with D unresolved. Germline lookup yields CDR1 SGHVS and CDR2 FQNEAQ. CDR3 length: 13 amino acids. Trimming pared 0 bases from V and 8 bases from J, leaving 10 bases between. The CDR3 DNA reads TGTGCCAGCAGCTTAGCCCGGGGAGGAGGCTACACCTTC. It yields the protein CASSLARGGGYTF. Looking up the rest from reference TRBV7-8 and TRBJ1-2 gives the full variable domain: GAGVSQSPRYKVAKRGQDVALRCDPISGHVSLFWYQQALGQGPEFLTYFQNEAQLDKSGLPSDRFFAERPEGSVSTLKIQRTQQEDSAVYLCASSLARGGGYTFGSGTRLTVV.

This clonotype has only a few counts. The rearrangement links TRBV10-3 to TRBJ2-1, with 12 bases that match TRBD2. CDR1 and CDR2 from the germline V gene are ENHRY and SYGVKD. This CDR3 is 15 amino acids long. V gave up 6 bases and J gave up 5 bases; unmatched junction bases: 5. As DNA, the CDR3 is TGTGCCATCAGGCCGACTAGCGGGAGTCACAATGAGCAGTTCTTC. This encodes CAIRPTSGSHNEQFF.

The rearrangement links TRBV12-3 or TRBV12-4 to TRBJ1-6, with a tentative D call TRBD1 (5 bases). V lost 2 bases and J lost 10, with 15 bases in between. The CDR3 runs to 15 residues. The CDR3 loop is CASSLKRGEVSPLHF. In nucleotides, the CDR3 is TGTGCCAGCAGTTTAAAACGGGGGGAAGTATCACCCCTCCACTTT.